This TCR beta chain is drawn from a study of cytomegalovirus exposure and HLA in healthy donors. The PCR ran on 60 Vbeta and 13 Jbeta primers. TCRdb keeps only in-frame clones here, not all; method: immunoSEQ multiplex PCR. Of about 140,000 clones detected, around 80% appear once; the ten largest clones hold 1.8%. Germline values: CDR1 MNHNS, CDR2 SASEGT. This CDR3 is built from 15 residues. V was pared by 2 bases and J by 6 bases, with 14 bases between. Study-level findings and limits: Follow-up analysis later connected one missense variant in DCLRE1C with trimming of TCR beta V- and J-genes. Using a false discovery rate of 0.05, a later analysis showed that fewer than 20,000 TCR beta sequences were associated with HLA alleles.

Points on this clone: No antigen is known for it.

The material sequenced was PBMCs. The sequence derives from a man aged 40-49 years in good health and CMV-seronegative. This chain uses TRBV6-1 with TRBJ2-1; D remains unclear. CDR3 nucleotide sequence: TGTGCCAGCAGTGAATGGTTAGATTTCGGCAATGAGCAGTTCTTC. Encoded protein: CASSEWLDFGNEQFF.